These 23 T cell receptor beta chains were all obtained from the same sample, sequenced in a study of persistence of HIV-infected CD4 T cells. This was the immunoSEQ version 4 assay in survey mode. The protocol was immunoSEQ multiplex PCR, while the TCRdb copy is restricted to in-frame clones and leaves out a portion. Of 25,000 to 35,000 clones listed, 60% to 75% are singletons. Antigens of these TCRs are unknown. Cells were stimulated with overlapping HIV-1 Gag 15-mer peptides. Sorting selected CD4+ T cells upregulating both CD40 ligand and CD69. The sequences come from CD4+ T cells sorted from PBMCs after approximately 18-hour stimulation, collected from a patient who received antiretroviral therapy. These receptors were obtained from an adult man with HIV who was CMV-seropositive.

This chain joins TRBV9 and TRBJ2-6; the D is unclear. The germline V gene has CDR1 SGDLS and CDR2 YYNGEE. Trimming removed 4 bases from V and 0 bases from J, with 8 bases in between. The CDR3 loop spans 15 amino acids. CDR3 protein: CASSPYTSGANVLTF. The CDR3 DNA is TGTGCCAGCAGCCCTTACACCTCTGGGGCCAACGTCCTGACTTTC.

The J gene is TRBJ2-7, the V gene TRBV19; 7 positions match TRBD1. The CDR3 extends over 14 amino acids. After removal of 4 bases from V and 2 bases from J, the junction contained 5 bases not matched to a gene. Looked up from germline, CDR1 is LNHDA and CDR2 is SQIVND (reference sequence). The DNA of the CDR3 is TGTGCCAGTAGTACAGGACAGGACCCCTACGAGCAGTACTTC. Its translation is CASSTGQDPYEQYF. Drawing the rest from reference TRBV19 and TRBJ2-7, the complete variable domain is DGGITQSPKYLFRKEGQNVTLSCEQNLNHDAMYWYRQDPGQGLRLIYYSQIVNDFQKGDIAEGYSVSREKKESFPLTVTSAQKNPTAFYLCASSTGQDPYEQYFGPGTRLTVT.

V is TRBV18 and J is TRBJ1-1; D uncertain. The ends were cut back, 3 bases at V and 0 bases at J, with 5 bases in the middle. In germline, CDR1 is KGHSH, CDR2 LQKENI. The CDR3 extends over 13 amino acids. CDR3: CASSPDLNTEAFF. The CDR3 DNA reads as TGTGCCAGCTCACCGGACCTGAACACTGAAGCTTTCTTT.

The chain joins TRBV20-1 to TRBJ1-2, with D tentatively TRBD1 (6 bases). V was pared by 3 bases and J by 4 bases, with 6 bases between. Germline CDR1 and CDR2: DFQATT and SNEGSKA (reference sequence). CDR3 length: 11 amino acids. CDR3 sequence reads: CSARDSYGYTF. The CDR3 bases are TGCAGTGCTAGGGACAGCTATGGCTACACCTTC.

V and J are TRBV24-1 and TRBJ2-2; D gene ambiguous. V was cut by 4 bases and J by 6 bases, with 23 bases left in between. Looked up from germline, CDR1 is KGHDR and CDR2 is SFDVKD. The CDR3 spans 18 residues. CDR3 sequence reads: CATSDQFPGRVGPGELFF. CDR3 nucleotide sequence: TGTGCCACCAGTGACCAGTTCCCTGGACGCGTGGGTCCCGGGGAGCTGTTTTTT.

This clone has more than one count but fewer than ten. The J gene is TRBJ1-1, the V gene TRBV6-5; the D is unclear. This CDR3 contains 13 residues. Germline values: CDR1 MNHEY, CDR2 SVGAGI. Trimming took off 7 bases at V and 1 base at J, with 10 bases between the two ends. The CDR3 nucleotides are TGTGCCAGCACCCGAACAGAGAACACTGAAGCTTTCTTT. This encodes CASTRTENTEAFF.

The genes are TRBV28 and TRBJ1-3; D not certain. CDR1 MDHEN and CDR2 SYDVKM come from the germline V gene. The length of the CDR3 is 13 residues. The V end lost 2 bases, the J end lost 4 bases, and 6 bases lay between the germline ends. This chain's CDR3 is CASSLNGGNTIYF. CDR3 in DNA: TGTGCCAGCAGTTTAAACGGCGGAAACACCATATATTTT. Full variable domain (remainder filled in from reference TRBV28 and TRBJ1-3): DVKVTQSSRYLVKRTGEKVFLECVQDMDHENMFWYRQDPGLGLRLIYFSYDVKMKEKGDIPEGYSVSREKKERFSLILESASTNQTSMYLCASSLNGGNTIYFGEGSWLTVV.

V usage is TRBV12-3 or TRBV12-4 and J usage is TRBJ1-2, with a weak D call TRBD1 (6 bases). V gave up 6 bases and J gave up 6 bases, with 8 bases separating them. There are 11 residues in the CDR3. CDR3 in amino acids: CASRNRDGYTF. The CDR3 bases are TGTGCCAGCAGAAACAGGGATGGCTACACCTTC.

J is TRBJ1-3 and V is TRBV20-1; D gene uncertain. The CDR3 extends over 14 amino acids. Trimming stripped 3 bases from V and 1 base from J, with 10 bases between. Germline-derived CDR1 and CDR2 are DFQATT and SNEGSKA (reference sequence). CDR3 DNA sequence: TGCAGTGCTAGTGCCACCCTTTCTGGAAACACCATATATTTT. It encodes CSASATLSGNTIYF.

J is TRBJ2-2 and V is TRBV9, with 8 nucleotides matching TRBD2. The germline CDR1 and CDR2 sequences are SGDLS and YYNGEE. J gave up 6 bases and V 4 bases, and 5 bases lay outside the gene matches. The CDR3 has 14 amino acids. CDR3 in DNA: TGTGCCAGCAGCAACGGGGGGGCAGCCGGGGAGCTGTTTTTT. Translation gives CASSNGGAAGELFF. The full variable domain, in which reference TRBV9 and TRBJ2-2 provide the parts outside the CDR3, is DSGVTQTPKHLITATGQRVTLRCSPRSGDLSVYWYQQSLDQGLQFLIQYYNGEERAKGNILERFSAQQFPDLHSELNLSSLELGDSALYFCASSNGGAAGELFFGEGSRLTVL.

The chain recombines TRBV5-1 with TRBJ2-2; 9 nucleotides match TRBD1. The V gene end was trimmed by 7 bases and the J gene end by 4 bases; junction bases not matched to a gene: 8. This CDR3 is built from 15 residues. Germline V gives CDR1 SGHRS, CDR2 YFSETQ. The CDR3 spells CASSPYRGRTGELFF. CDR3 nucleotide sequence: TGCGCCAGCTCCCCGTACAGGGGGCGCACCGGGGAGCTGTTTTTT.

Concerning this clone: Other DNA sequences within the sample encode an identical CDR3. The rearrangement uses TRBV4-1 and TRBJ2-2; 9 bases map to TRBD1. Germline CDR1 and CDR2: MGHRA and YSYEKL. The CDR3 loop spans 14 amino acids. V dropped 8 bases and J dropped 1; count of bases not matched to a gene: 2. The CDR3 DNA sequence: TGCGCCAGCTCGGACAGGGGGAACACCGGGGAGCTGTTTTTT. As protein: CASSDRGNTGELFF.

This clone was counted only a few times. This chain joins TRBV27 and TRBJ1-6; weak D call: TRBD1 (6 bases). CDR1 is MNHEY and CDR2 is SMNVEV in the germline V gene (reference sequence). Deletions cut 7 bases from V and 0 bases from J, with 25 bases between. This CDR3 comprises 20 residues. The CDR3 is CASTSTEQGRKASYNSPLHF. As DNA, the CDR3 is TGTGCCAGCACCTCAACGGAACAGGGCCGAAAAGCCTCCTATAATTCACCCCTCCACTTT.

V usage is TRBV3-1 (or the pseudogene TRBV3-2) and J usage is TRBJ1-1, with D uncertain. Germline CDR1 and CDR2: LGHDT and YNNKEL (reference sequence). The V end was cut by 0 bases, the J end by 7 bases, with 9 bases between. The CDR3 runs to 13 residues. CDR3 coding DNA: TGTGCCAGCAGCCAAGAACATCGGGATGAAGCTTTCTTT. Its protein product is CASSQEHRDEAFF.

The chain recombines TRBV19 with TRBJ2-3; 8 nucleotides match TRBD2. There are 14 residues in the CDR3. With V trimmed by 3 bases and J by 5 bases, 4 bases remained unmatched. The germline gives CDR1 LNHDA, CDR2 SQIVND (reference sequence). The CDR3: CASSIVAGRDTQYF. CDR3 coding DNA: TGTGCCAGTAGTATCGTAGCGGGGAGAGATACGCAGTATTTT. Filled out from reference TRBV19 and TRBJ2-3, the complete variable domain reads DGGITQSPKYLFRKEGQNVTLSCEQNLNHDAMYWYRQDPGQGLRLIYYSQIVNDFQKGDIAEGYSVSREKKESFPLTVTSAQKNPTAFYLCASSIVAGRDTQYFGPGTRLTVL.

V usage is TRBV6-5 and J usage is TRBJ2-4; 11 nucleotides align to TRBD1. The ends lost 5 bases at V and 5 bases at J; junction bases unmatched: 5. The CDR3 covers 15 residues. Germline CDR1 and CDR2: MNHEY and SVGAGI. This CDR3 reads CASSPRTGGQNIQYF. The CDR3 nucleotides are TGTGCCAGCAGTCCCCGGACAGGGGGCCAAAACATTCAGTACTTC.

This chain joins TRBV9 and TRBJ2-3; D is perhaps TRBD2 (7 bases). V was cut by 0 bases and J by 8 bases, with 16 bases left in between. Per the germline V gene, CDR1 is SGDLS and CDR2 is YYNGEE. This CDR3 spans 15 amino acids. The CDR3 nucleotides read TGTGCCAGCAGCGTAGATCGGGGGGCGCGTGGTACGCAGTATTTT. Amino acids: CASSVDRGARGTQYF. Complete variable domain (other parts from reference TRBV9 and TRBJ2-3): DSGVTQTPKHLITATGQRVTLRCSPRSGDLSVYWYQQSLDQGLQFLIQYYNGEERAKGNILERFSAQQFPDLHSELNLSSLELGDSALYFCASSVDRGARGTQYFGPGTRLTVL.

The V and J genes are TRBV5-1 and TRBJ2-1; maybe TRBD2 (6 bases). The CDR3 is 18 residues long. V lost 0 bases and J 7 bases, leaving 23 bases between the germline ends. From germline, CDR1 is SGHRS and CDR2 YFSETQ. CDR3 sequence: CASSLGAIGSSRGNEQFF. As DNA, the CDR3 is TGCGCCAGCAGCTTGGGCGCTATAGGTAGCTCCCGGGGGAATGAGCAGTTCTTC.

The chain uses TRBV7-9 and TRBJ1-5; a possible D gene is TRBD1 (5 bases). CDR1 is SEHNR and CDR2 is FQNEAQ in the germline V gene (reference sequence). The CDR3 runs 14 residues. V was cut by 2 bases and J by 5 bases, with 10 bases left in between. Here the CDR3 reads CASSLPGDHQPQHF. CDR3 in DNA: TGTGCCAGCAGCTTACCGGGGGACCATCAGCCCCAGCATTTT.

The chain combines TRBV29-1 with TRBJ1-4; D remains ambiguous. The CDR3 has 11 amino acids. The germline V gene encodes CDR1 SQVTM and CDR2 ANQGSEA. Between the trimmed V and J ends, which lost 0 bases and 13 bases, there was a span of 9 bases. CDR3 in DNA: TGCAGCGTTGAAGAAGGGAGGAGACTGTTTTTT. Amino acids: CSVEEGRRLFF.

The V call is TRBV7-6, the J call TRBJ2-2; the D gene is possibly TRBD1 (6 bases). The V end was cut by 3 bases, the J end by 3 bases, with 8 bases between. The CDR3 runs to 14 residues. Germline CDR1 is SGHVS and CDR2 is FNYEAQ. The CDR3 here is CASSLRQDTGELFF. In DNA, the CDR3 is TGTGCCAGCAGCTTGAGACAGGACACCGGGGAGCTGTTTTTT.

The rearrangement joins TRBV28 to TRBJ2-1; 7 bases align to TRBD1. Unmatched junction bases numbered 12, after V lost 5 bases and J lost 5 bases. Germline-derived CDR1 and CDR2 are MDHEN and SYDVKM. The CDR3 loop spans 16 amino acids. The CDR3 sequence is CASSPEGARVNNEQFF. The CDR3 DNA is TGTGCCAGCAGTCCAGAGGGGGCGAGGGTAAACAATGAGCAGTTCTTC. The whole variable domain, remainder taken from reference TRBV28 and TRBJ2-1, is DVKVTQSSRYLVKRTGEKVFLECVQDMDHENMFWYRQDPGLGLRLIYFSYDVKMKEKGDIPEGYSVSREKKERFSLILESASTNQTSMYLCASSPEGARVNNEQFFGPGTRLTVL.

This chain connects TRBV19 to TRBJ1-5, with 9 bases identical to TRBD1. Germline assignment: CDR1 LNHDA and CDR2 SQIVND (reference sequence). J lost 8 bases, V lost 3 bases, and 14 bases had no gene match. The CDR3 is made up of 17 amino acids. In DNA, the CDR3 is TGTGCCAGTAGTATGATCACCGGACAGGGGAGAACTGAGCCCCAGCATTTT. It yields the protein CASSMITGQGRTEPQHF.